One and the same sample provided the 15 T cell receptor beta chains below, sequenced in a study of blood T cell repertoires in COVID-19. Here immunoSEQ multiplex PCR was the method, and the copy in TCRdb shows in-frame clones only, minus some. This repertoire shows approximately 150,000 clones, more than 65% found once; its top ten account for around 8.1%. The source material was peripheral blood. The receptors derive from a woman aged 60-75 years with COVID-19, enrolled during active disease.

This sequence joins TRBV7-3 and TRBJ2-2, with 9 bases aligning to TRBD2. The CDR3 has 16 amino acids. V gave up 5 bases and J gave up 5 bases; unmatched junction bases: 9. Germline V gene lookup returns CDR1 SGHTA and CDR2 FQGTGA. The CDR3, as DNA: TGTGCCAGCAGCCGGGGAGCGGGGGGAGTTACCGGGGAGCTGTTTTTT. Its translation: CASSRGAGGVTGELFF.

The chain uses TRBV4-1 and TRBJ2-3; D might be TRBD2 (6 bases). V dropped 1 base and J dropped 1 base, with 9 bases sitting between them. This CDR3 spans 15 amino acids. Looked up from germline, CDR1 is MGHRA and CDR2 is YSYEKL. CDR3 bases: TGCGCCAGCAGCCAAGTTTCGGGGGGCACAGATACGCAGTATTTT. This encodes CASSQVSGGTDTQYF.

The CDR3, as DNA: TGTGCCAGCAGCCCCGGACAGGGGGCCTTCAATGAGCAGTTCTTC. This codes for CASSPGQGAFNEQFF. The chain is built from TRBV5-4 and TRBJ2-1; TRBD1 agrees at 11 bases. The V segment lost 4 bases and the J segment 6 bases; nucleotides outside the gene matches: 6. The germline V gene encodes CDR1 SGHNT and CDR2 YYREEE (reference sequence). The CDR3 runs to 15 residues.

The chain has TRBV5-4 and TRBJ2-7; a possible D gene is TRBD2 (6 bases). Germline V lookup: CDR1 SGHNT, CDR2 YYREEE (reference sequence). Trimming took 4 bases from V and 6 from J, leaving 17 bases between them. This CDR3 has 14 residues. The DNA of the CDR3 is TGTGCCAGCAGCCCTGGGATAGCGGAGGCCGAGCAGTACGTC. Translation gives CASSPGIAEAEQYV.

This chain links TRBV27 with TRBJ2-2; D may be TRBD1 (6 bases). Germline-derived CDR1 and CDR2 are MNHEY and SMNVEV (reference sequence). This CDR3 has 18 residues. The V and J ends lost 1 base and 6 bases respectively, with 21 bases between them. For the CDR3, the DNA is TGTGCCAGCAGTTTATGGGGGTTACAGGGAAATATCGCCGGGGAGCTGTTTTTT. It translates to CASSLWGLQGNIAGELFF.

The chain recombines TRBV19 with TRBJ2-5; 10 nucleotides agree with TRBD1. Germline loops: CDR1 LNHDA, CDR2 SQIVND (reference sequence). The CDR3 loop spans 17 amino acids. The ends lost 6 bases at V and 0 bases at J; junction bases unmatched: 10. CDR3 amino acids: CASSAKRDRGYQETQYF. The DNA of the CDR3 is TGTGCCAGTAGCGCCAAGAGGGACAGGGGATACCAAGAGACCCAGTACTTC.

Only a few counts were recorded for this clone. The chain links TRBV27 to TRBJ2-7; possibly TRBD2 for D (5 bases). The V end lost 2 bases, the J end lost 7 bases, and 18 bases lay between the germline ends. The germline CDR1 and CDR2 sequences are MNHEY and SMNVEV (reference sequence). This CDR3 region has 15 residues. The CDR3: CASSLLSVPTGEQYF. DNA for the CDR3: TGTGCCAGCAGTTTACTGTCAGTACCGACGGGGGAGCAGTACTTC.

The chain joins TRBV30 to TRBJ2-3; 13 bases agree with TRBD2. The trim removed 0 bases at V and 4 bases at J, leaving 7 bases unmatched. CDR3 length equals 17 residues. Germline values: CDR1 GTSNPN, CDR2 SVGIG (reference sequence). This CDR3 is CAWSVNGLAGVADTQYF. CDR3 in DNA: TGTGCCTGGAGTGTAAACGGACTAGCGGGAGTTGCAGATACGCAGTATTTT.

This clone came up a few times. V usage is TRBV7-8 and J usage is TRBJ2-2, with 12 bases aligning to TRBD2. The length of the CDR3 is 19 residues. J was trimmed by 3 bases and V by 1 base; bases with no gene match: 9. Germline assignment: CDR1 SGHVS and CDR2 FQNEAQ. The CDR3 DNA is TGTGCCAGCAGCTTAGAACGACTAGCGGGAGCGGCCGACACCGGGGAGCTGTTTTTT. This codes for CASSLERLAGAADTGELFF.

The genes are TRBV12-5 and TRBJ2-3; 7 positions match TRBD1. V trimming: 4 bases; J trimming: 5 bases; junction bases outside the gene matches: 9. The CDR3 sequence is 15 residues long. Germline-derived CDR1 and CDR2 are LGHNT and FRNRAP. CDR3 region: CASGSDPTGIDTQYF. As DNA, the CDR3 is TGTGCTAGTGGTTCAGACCCGACAGGGATAGATACGCAGTATTTT.

The V call is TRBV5-4, the J call TRBJ2-2; TRBD1 matches at 8 bases. The germline V gene encodes CDR1 SGHNT and CDR2 YYREEE (reference sequence). The CDR3 covers 14 residues. V trimming: 2 bases; J trimming: 6 bases; junction bases outside the gene matches: 3. In nucleotides, the CDR3 is TGTGCCAGCAGCTTCGAGGGACAGGCCGGGGAGCTGTTTTTT. It yields the protein CASSFEGQAGELFF.

The J gene is TRBJ1-4, the V gene TRBV28, with TRBD1 identical over 9 bases. The CDR3 runs to 15 residues. Germline V gives CDR1 MDHEN, CDR2 SYDVKM. Trimming removed 6 bases from V and 8 bases from J; junction bases left unmatched: 10. DNA of the CDR3: TGTGCCAGCAGCGGCTCCGGGACAGGGAGGGAAAAACTGTTTTTT. It yields the protein CASSGSGTGREKLFF.

This clone appeared a single time. This chain uses TRBV5-5 with TRBJ2-3; 7 bases line up with TRBD1. V trimming: 0 bases; J trimming: 2 bases; junction bases outside the gene matches: 3. Germline V gene lookup returns CDR1 SGHKS and CDR2 YYEKEE (reference sequence). The CDR3 has 15 amino acids. The CDR3 spells CASSLGQGDTDTQYF. For the CDR3, the DNA is TGTGCCAGCAGCTTGGGTCAGGGGGACACAGATACGCAGTATTTT.

Details on this clone: The sample has other DNA sequences that encode this CDR3 too. V and J are TRBV5-1 and TRBJ1-1; D uncertain. The ends were cut back, 1 base at V and 2 bases at J, with 9 bases in the middle. Germline CDR1 is SGHRS and CDR2 is YFSETQ. The CDR3 has 14 amino acids. This CDR3 reads CASSLSQANTEAFF. CDR3 coding DNA: TGCGCCAGCAGCTTGAGCCAGGCAAACACTGAAGCTTTCTTT. Full variable domain (rest looked up from reference TRBV5-1 and TRBJ1-1): KAGVTQTPRYLIKTRGQQVTLSCSPISGHRSVSWYQQTPGQGLQFLFEYFSETQRNKGNFPGRFSGRQFSNSRSEMNVSTLELGDSALYLCASSLSQANTEAFFGQGTRLTVV.

This sequence joins TRBV6-5 and TRBJ2-1, with 8 bases matching TRBD1. The germline CDR1 and CDR2 sequences are MNHEY and SVGAGI. With V trimmed by 0 bases and J by 6 bases, 4 bases remained unmatched. The CDR3 has 15 amino acids. The CDR3 sequence: CASSYSRTGSNEQFF. DNA of the CDR3: TGTGCCAGCAGTTACTCGAGGACAGGGTCCAATGAGCAGTTCTTC.